This note documents a single TCR beta chain sequence. This sample is drawn from a study of blood T cell repertoires in COVID-19. Study context: Spain, Italy and the United States supplied samples that represented acute and convalescent COVID-19. T cells, B-cell-depleted T cells, or PBMCs provided the cDNA or gDNA that served as material.

Authors' processing steps: Reference gene primer amplification yielded estimated nucleated cell counts. Clones were read by immunoSEQ multiplex PCR, and TCRdb kept only the in-frame ones, dropping some. The V and J calls and clone size are taken from that table; D and trimming were inferred from the DNA. The sample lists under 200,000 clones; over 75% were seen once. The length of the CDR3 is 15 residues. Germline CDR1 reads LNHDA; CDR2 reads SQIVND (reference sequence). The V gene lost 9 bases and the J gene lost 5 bases, with 22 bases spanning the gap. Across under 25 US areas, participants ranged in age from roughly 18 to 95 years.

This TCR was sampled from a woman aged 40 to 49 with acute COVID-19. The chain employs TRBV19 and TRBJ1-1, with D perhaps TRBD1 (5 bases). Sequenced input: PBMCs or T cells enriched from blood (not recorded which). The CDR3 DNA reads TGTGCCAGCAACCGGAGCCCGATTGGGGGGACTGAAGCTTTCTTT. Amino acids: CASNRSPIGGTEAFF. Combining the CDR3 with reference TRBV19 and TRBJ1-1 gives the whole variable domain DGGITQSPKYLFRKEGQNVTLSCEQNLNHDAMYWYRQDPGQGLRLIYYSQIVNDFQKGDIAEGYSVSREKKESFPLTVTSAQKNPTAFYLCASNRSPIGGTEAFFGQGTRLTVV.